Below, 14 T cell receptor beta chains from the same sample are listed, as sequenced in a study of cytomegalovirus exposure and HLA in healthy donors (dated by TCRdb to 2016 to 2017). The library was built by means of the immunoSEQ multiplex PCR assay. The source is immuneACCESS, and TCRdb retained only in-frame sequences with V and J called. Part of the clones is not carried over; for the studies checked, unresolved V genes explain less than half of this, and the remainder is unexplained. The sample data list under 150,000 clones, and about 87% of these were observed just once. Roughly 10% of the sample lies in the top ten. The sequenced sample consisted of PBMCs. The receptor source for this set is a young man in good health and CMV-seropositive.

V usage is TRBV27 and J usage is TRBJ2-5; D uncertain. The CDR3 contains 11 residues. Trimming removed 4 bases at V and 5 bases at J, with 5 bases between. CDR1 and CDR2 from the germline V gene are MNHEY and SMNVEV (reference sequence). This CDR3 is CASSSGETQYF. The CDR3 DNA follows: TGTGCCAGCAGTTCCGGGGAGACCCAGTACTTC.

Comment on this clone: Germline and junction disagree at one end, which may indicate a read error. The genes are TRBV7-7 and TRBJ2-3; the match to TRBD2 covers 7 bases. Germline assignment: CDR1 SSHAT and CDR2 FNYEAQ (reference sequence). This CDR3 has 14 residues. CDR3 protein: CASSRSGNTDTQYF. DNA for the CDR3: TGTGCTAGCAGCCGAAGCGGGAACACAGATACGCAGTATTTT.

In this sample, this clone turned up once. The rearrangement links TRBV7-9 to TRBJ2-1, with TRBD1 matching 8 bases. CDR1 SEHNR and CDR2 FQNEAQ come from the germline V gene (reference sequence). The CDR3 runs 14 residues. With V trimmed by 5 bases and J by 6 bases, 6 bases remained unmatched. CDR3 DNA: TGTGCCAGCAGCCAGGGGGACAGGCCCAATGAGCAGTTCTTC. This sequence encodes CASSQGDRPNEQFF.

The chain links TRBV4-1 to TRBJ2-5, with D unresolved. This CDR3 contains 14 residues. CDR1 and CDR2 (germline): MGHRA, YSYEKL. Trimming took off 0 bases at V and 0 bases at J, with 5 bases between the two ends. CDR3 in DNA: TGCGCCAGCAGCCAAGACCCTTACCAAGAGACCCAGTACTTC. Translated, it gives CASSQDPYQETQYF.

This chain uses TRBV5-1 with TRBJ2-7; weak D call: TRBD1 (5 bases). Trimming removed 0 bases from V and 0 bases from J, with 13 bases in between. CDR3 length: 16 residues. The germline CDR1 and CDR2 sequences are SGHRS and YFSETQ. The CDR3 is CASSLDVGRLSYEQYF. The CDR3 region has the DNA TGCGCCAGCAGCTTGGATGTGGGGCGCCTCTCCTACGAGCAGTACTTC.

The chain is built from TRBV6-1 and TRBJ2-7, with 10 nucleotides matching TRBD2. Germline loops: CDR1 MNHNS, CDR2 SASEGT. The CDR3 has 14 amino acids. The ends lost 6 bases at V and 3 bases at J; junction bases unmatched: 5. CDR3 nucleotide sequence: TGTGCCAGCAGCGCAAGCGGGAGGGGCTACGAGCAGTACTTC. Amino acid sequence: CASSASGRGYEQYF.

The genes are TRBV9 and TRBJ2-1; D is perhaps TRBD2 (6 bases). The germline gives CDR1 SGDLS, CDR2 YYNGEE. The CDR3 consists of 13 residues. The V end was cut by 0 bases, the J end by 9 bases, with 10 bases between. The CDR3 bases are TGTGCCAGCAGCGTAGAGGGAGGAACTGAGCAGTTCTTC. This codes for CASSVEGGTEQFF.

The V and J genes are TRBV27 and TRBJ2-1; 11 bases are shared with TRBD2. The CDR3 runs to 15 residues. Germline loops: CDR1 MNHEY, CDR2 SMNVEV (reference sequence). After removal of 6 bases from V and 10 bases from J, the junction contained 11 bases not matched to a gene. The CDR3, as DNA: TGTGCCAGCAGCCCCCGACTAGCGGGACTACTAGAGCAGTTCTTC. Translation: CASSPRLAGLLEQFF.

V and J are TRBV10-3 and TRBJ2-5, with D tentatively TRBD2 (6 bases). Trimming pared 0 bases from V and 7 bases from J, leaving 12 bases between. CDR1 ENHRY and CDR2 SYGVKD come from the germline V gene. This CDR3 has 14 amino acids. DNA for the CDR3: TGTGCCATCAGTGAGTCTGGGGCCGGGGGGACCCAGTACTTC. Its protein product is CAISESGAGGTQYF.

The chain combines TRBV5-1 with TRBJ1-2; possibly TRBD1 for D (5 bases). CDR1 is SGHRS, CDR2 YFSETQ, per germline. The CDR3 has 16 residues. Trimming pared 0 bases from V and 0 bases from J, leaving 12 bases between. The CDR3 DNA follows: TGCGCCAGCAGCTTGGACGGGACTCGTTCTAACTATGGCTACACCTTC. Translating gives CASSLDGTRSNYGYTF.

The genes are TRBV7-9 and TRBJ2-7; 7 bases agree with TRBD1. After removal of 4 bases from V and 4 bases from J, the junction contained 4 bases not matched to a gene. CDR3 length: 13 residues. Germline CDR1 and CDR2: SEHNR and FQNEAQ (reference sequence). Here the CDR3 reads CASSSEQGYEQYF. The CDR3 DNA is TGTGCCAGCAGCTCAGAACAGGGGTACGAGCAGTACTTC.

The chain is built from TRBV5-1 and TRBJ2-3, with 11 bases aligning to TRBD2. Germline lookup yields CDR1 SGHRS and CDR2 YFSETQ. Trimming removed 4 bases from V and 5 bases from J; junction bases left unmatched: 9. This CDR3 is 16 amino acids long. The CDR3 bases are TGCGCCAGCAGCATTGATAGCGGGGGGGCCGGAGATACGCAGTATTTT. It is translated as CASSIDSGGAGDTQYF.

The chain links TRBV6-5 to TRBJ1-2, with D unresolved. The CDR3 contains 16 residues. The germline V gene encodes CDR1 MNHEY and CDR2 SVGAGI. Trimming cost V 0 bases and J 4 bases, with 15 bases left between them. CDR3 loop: CASSYSRYKGGYGYTF. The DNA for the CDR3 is TGTGCCAGCAGTTACTCGAGGTACAAGGGAGGCTATGGCTACACCTTC.

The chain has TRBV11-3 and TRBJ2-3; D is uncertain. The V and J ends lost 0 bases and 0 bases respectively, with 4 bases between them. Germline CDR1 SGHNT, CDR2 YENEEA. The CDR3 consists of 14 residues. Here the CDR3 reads CASSLDPSTDTQYF. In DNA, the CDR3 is TGTGCCAGCAGCTTAGATCCGAGCACAGATACGCAGTATTTT.